This TCR beta chain was identified during a study of T cell responses to AZD1222 COVID-19 vaccine. Study-level points and caveats: Of spike-specific TCRs, nearly half reportedly target regions left unmutated in variants. Donors were chiefly white British, with a greater number of females, and clonal diversity was perhaps underestimated.

The table lists this clone with a count of one. Its antigen is undetermined. The table came from immunoSEQ multiplex PCR; TCRdb's copy has only in-frame clones and leaves some out. The profile covers around 150,000 clones, with 85% appearing a single time and around 7.9% taken by the ten largest. Sequencing used peripheral blood, obtained 28 days after the second dose of the MenACWY control vaccine. The receptor comes from an adult who received the MenACWY meningococcal vaccine as a control.

CDR3 bases: TGTGCCAGCAGCCCGACAGGGGAGCTCGCTGAAGCTTTCTTT. Its protein product is CASSPTGELAEAFF. The V call is TRBV5-4, the J call TRBJ1-1; 8 bases line up with TRBD1. The CDR3 is made up of 14 amino acids. Germline assignment: CDR1 SGHNT and CDR2 YYREEE (reference sequence). V was clipped by 4 bases and J by 6 bases; unmatched bases: 8.